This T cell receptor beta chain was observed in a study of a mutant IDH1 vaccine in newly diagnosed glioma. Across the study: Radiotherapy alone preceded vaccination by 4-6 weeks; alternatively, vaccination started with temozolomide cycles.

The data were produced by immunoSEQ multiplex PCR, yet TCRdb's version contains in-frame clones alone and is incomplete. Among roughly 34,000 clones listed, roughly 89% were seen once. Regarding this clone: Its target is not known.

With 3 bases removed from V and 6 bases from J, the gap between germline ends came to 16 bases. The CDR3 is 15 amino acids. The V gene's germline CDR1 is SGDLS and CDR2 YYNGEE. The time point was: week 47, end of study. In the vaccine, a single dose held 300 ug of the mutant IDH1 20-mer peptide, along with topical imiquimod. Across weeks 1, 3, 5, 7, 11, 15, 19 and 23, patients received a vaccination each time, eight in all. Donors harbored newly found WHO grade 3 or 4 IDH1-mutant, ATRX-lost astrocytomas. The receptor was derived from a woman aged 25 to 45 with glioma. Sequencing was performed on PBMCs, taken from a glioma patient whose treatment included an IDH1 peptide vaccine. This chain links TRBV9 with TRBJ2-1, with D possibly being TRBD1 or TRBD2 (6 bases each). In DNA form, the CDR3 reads TGTGCCAGCAGCGCCGGGTCCCGGGGGCGCAATGAGCAGTTCTTC. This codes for CASSAGSRGRNEQFF.